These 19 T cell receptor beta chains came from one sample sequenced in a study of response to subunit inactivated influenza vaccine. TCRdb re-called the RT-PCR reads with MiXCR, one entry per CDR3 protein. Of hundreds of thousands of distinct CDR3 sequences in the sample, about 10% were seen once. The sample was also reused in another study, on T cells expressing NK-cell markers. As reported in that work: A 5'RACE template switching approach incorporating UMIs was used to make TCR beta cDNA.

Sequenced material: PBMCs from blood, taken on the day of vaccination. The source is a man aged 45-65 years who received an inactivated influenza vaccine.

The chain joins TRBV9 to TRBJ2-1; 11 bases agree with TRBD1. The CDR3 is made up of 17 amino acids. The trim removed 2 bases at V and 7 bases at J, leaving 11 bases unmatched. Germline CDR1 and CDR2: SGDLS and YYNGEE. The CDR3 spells CASSVRNRDRGWNEQFF. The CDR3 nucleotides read TGTGCCAGCAGCGTGAGAAACCGGGACAGGGGGTGGAATGAGCAGTTCTTC.

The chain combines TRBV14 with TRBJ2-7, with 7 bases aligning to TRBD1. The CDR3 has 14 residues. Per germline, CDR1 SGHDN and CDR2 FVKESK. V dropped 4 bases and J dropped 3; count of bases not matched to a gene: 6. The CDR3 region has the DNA TGTGCCAGCAGCCTCCACCGGACAGGCTACGAGCAGTACTTC. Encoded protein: CASSLHRTGYEQYF.

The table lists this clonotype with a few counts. The DNA of the CDR3 is TGTGCCAGCTCACGAAACTCCGGGACCTCATCCGATGAGCAGTTCTTC. Protein product: CASSRNSGTSSDEQFF. J is TRBJ2-1 and V is TRBV18; D may be TRBD1 or TRBD2 (5 bases each). The CDR3 spans 16 residues. Trimming cost V 4 bases and J 8 bases, with 21 bases left between them. In germline, CDR1 is KGHSH, CDR2 LQKENI. Together with reference TRBV18 and TRBJ2-1, the CDR3 gives the full variable domain: NAGVMQNPRHLVRRRGQEARLRCSPMKGHSHVYWYRQLPEEGLKFMVYLQKENIIDESGMPKERFSAEFPKEGPSILRIQQVVRGDSAAYFCASSRNSGTSSDEQFFGPGTRLTVL.

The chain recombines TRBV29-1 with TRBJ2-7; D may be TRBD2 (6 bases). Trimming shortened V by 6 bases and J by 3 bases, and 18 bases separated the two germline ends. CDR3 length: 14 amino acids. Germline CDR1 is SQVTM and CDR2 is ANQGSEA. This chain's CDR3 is CSVVGVAVDYEQYF. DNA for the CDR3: TGCAGCGTCGTGGGGGTAGCGGTAGACTACGAGCAGTACTTC.

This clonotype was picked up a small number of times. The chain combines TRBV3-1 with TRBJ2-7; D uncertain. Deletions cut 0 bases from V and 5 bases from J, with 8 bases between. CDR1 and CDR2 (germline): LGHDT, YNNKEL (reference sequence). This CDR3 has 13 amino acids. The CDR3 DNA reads TGTGCCAGCAGCCAAGACGTGGTCAACGAGCAGTACTTC. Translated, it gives CASSQDVVNEQYF.

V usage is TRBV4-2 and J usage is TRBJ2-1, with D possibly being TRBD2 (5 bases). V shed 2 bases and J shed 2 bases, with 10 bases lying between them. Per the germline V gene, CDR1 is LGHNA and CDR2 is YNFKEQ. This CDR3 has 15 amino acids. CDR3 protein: CASSQRTEAYNEQFF. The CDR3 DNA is TGTGCCAGCAGCCAACGGACGGAGGCCTACAATGAGCAGTTCTTC.

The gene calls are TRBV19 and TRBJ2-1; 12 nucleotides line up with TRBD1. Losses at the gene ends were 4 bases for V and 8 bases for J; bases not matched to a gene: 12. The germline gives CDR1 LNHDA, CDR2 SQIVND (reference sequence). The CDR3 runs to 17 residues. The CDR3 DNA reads TGTGCCAGTAGTACGAACTTCCGGGACAGGGGGCCCGATGAGCAGTTCTTC. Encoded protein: CASSTNFRDRGPDEQFF.

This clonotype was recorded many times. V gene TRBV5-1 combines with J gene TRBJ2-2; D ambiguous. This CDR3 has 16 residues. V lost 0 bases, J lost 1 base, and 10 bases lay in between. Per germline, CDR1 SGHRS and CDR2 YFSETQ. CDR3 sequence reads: CASSLAGRVNTGELFF. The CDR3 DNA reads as TGCGCCAGCAGCTTGGCCGGTAGGGTGAACACCGGGGAGCTGTTTTTT.

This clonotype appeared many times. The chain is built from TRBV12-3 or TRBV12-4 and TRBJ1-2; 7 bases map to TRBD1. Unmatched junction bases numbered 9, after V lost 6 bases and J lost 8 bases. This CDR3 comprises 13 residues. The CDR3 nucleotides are TGTGCCAGCAGCAATGTCCCGGGACAGGGCTACACCTTC. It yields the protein CASSNVPGQGYTF.

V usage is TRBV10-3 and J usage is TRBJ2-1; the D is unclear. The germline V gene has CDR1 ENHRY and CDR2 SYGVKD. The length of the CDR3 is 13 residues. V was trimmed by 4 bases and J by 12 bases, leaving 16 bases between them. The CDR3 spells CAISVNSGWGQFF. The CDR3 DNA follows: TGTGCCATCAGTGTGAACTCCGGATGGGGGCAGTTCTTC.

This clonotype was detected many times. Written as DNA, the CDR3 is TGCGCCAGCAGCACTGGACTGGACGAGCAGTACTTC. The encoded protein is CASSTGLDEQYF. The chain employs TRBV5-1 and TRBJ2-7, with D tentatively TRBD2 (5 bases). V lost 4 bases to trimming and J lost 5 bases, with 10 bases between them. CDR1 is SGHRS, CDR2 YFSETQ, per germline. The CDR3 totals 12 residues.

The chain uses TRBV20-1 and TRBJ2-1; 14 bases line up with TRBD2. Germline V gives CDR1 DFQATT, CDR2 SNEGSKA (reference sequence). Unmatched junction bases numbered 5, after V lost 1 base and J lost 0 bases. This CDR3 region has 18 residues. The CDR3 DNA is TGCAGTGCTAGAGGGGGACTAGCGGGGGCGAGCTCCTACAATGAGCAGTTCTTC. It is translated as CSARGGLAGASSYNEQFF.

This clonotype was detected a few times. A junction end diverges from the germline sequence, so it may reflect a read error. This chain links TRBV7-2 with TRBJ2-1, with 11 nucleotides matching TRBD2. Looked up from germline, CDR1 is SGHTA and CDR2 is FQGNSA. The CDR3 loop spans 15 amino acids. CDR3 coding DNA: TGTGCCAGCAGCTTAGGGACTAGCGGGTCAAGAGAGCGGTTCTTC. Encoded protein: CASSLGTSGSRERFF.

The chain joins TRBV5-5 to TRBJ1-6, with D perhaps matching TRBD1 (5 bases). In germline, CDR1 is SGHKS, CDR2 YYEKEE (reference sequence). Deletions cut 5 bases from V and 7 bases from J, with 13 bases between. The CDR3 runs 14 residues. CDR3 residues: CASSNGAFNSPLHF. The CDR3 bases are TGTGCCAGCAGTAACGGGGCCTTCAATTCACCCCTCCACTTT.

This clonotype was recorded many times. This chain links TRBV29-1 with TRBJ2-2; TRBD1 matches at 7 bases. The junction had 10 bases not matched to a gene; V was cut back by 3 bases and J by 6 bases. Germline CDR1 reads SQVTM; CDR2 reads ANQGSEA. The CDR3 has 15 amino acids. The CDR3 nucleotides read TGCAGCGTTGAGGGTTTCGGACAGGACCCCGGGGAGCTGTTTTTT. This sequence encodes CSVEGFGQDPGELFF.

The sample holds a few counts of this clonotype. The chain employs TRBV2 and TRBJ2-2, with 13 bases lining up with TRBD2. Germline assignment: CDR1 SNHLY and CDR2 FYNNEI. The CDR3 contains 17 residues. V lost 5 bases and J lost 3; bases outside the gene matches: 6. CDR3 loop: CASSKTSGRTYTGELFF. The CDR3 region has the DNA TGTGCCAGCAGTAAGACTAGCGGGAGGACCTACACCGGGGAGCTGTTTTTT.

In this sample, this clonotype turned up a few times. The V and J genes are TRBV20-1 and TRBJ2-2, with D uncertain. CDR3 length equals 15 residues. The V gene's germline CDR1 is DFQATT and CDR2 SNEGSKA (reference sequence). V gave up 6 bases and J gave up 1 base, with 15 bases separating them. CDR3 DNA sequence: TGCAGTGCCAGCGACCATGGAGTGAACACCGGGGAGCTGTTTTTT. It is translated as CSASDHGVNTGELFF.

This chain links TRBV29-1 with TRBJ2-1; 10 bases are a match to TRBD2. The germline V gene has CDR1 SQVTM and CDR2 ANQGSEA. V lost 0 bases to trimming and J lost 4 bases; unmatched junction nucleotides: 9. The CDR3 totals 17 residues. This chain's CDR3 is CSVEDSRGAGGYNEQFF. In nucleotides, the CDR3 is TGCAGCGTTGAAGATAGTCGGGGAGCGGGAGGGTACAATGAGCAGTTCTTC.

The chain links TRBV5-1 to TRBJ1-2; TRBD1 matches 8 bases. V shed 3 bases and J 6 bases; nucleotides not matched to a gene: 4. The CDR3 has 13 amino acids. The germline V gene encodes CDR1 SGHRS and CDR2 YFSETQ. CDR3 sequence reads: CASSSDREDGYTF. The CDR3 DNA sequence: TGCGCCAGCAGCTCGGACAGGGAGGATGGCTACACCTTC.